This T cell receptor beta chain appears in the sequencing data of a study of cytomegalovirus exposure and HLA in healthy donors. Findings of the study overall: For most subjects, TCR beta sequences were reported to predict HLA-A and HLA-B alleles with accuracy.

As to this clone: Its target is not known.

This CDR3 is 17 amino acids long. In the PCR, 60 Vbeta and 13 Jbeta primers were used. The assay was immunoSEQ multiplex PCR, and TCRdb's table has in-frame clones only and misses some. The table includes approximately 210,000 clones, around 79% detected once. The sequence was obtained from a male donor in good health and CMV-seronegative. Sample: PBMCs. The chain links TRBV21-1 to TRBJ1-1; the table assigns TRBD1, which was not confirmed against the DNA. TRBV21-1 corresponds to a pseudogene. CDR3 sequence reads: CASSKLVGQGWCTEAFF. Written as DNA, the CDR3 is TGTGCCAGCAGCAAATTGGTAGGACAGGGTTGGTGCACTGAAGCTTTCTTT.